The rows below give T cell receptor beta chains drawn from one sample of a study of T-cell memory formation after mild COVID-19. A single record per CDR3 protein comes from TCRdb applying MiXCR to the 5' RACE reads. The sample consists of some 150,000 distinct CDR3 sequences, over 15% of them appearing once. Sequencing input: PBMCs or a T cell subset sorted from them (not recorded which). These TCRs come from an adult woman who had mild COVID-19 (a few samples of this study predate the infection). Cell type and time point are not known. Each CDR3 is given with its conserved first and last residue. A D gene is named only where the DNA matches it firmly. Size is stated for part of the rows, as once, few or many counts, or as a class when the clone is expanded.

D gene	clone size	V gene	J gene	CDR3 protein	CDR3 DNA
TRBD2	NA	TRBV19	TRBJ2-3	CASNRRRLAGEEWGTDTQYF	TGTGCCAGCAACAGACGCCGGCTAGCGGGAGAGGAGTGGGGCACAGATACGCAGTATTTT
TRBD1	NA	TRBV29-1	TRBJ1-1	CRGDSEAFF	TGCAGAGGGGACAGTGAAGCTTTCTTT
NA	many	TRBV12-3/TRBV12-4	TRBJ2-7	CASSFSGSASYEQYF	TGTGCCAGCAGTTTTTCGGGATCAGCCTCCTACGAGCAGTACTTC
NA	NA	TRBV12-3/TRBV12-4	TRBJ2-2	CASSWGGLQTTGELFF	TGTGCCAGCAGCTGGGGGGGGCTTCAAACCACCGGGGAGCTGTTTTTT
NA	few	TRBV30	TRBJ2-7	CAWSRRGKSEQYF	TGTGCCTGGAGTCGAAGGGGAAAGAGCGAGCAGTACTTC
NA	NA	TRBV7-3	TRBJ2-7	CASSLSGGGYEQYF	TGTGCCAGCAGCTTATCCGGGGGCGGCTACGAGCAGTACTTC
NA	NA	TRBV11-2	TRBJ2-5	CASRRTGETQYF	TGTGCCAGCAGACGTACCGGAGAGACCCAGTACTTC
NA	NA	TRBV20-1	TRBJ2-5	CSAEINQETQYF	TGCAGTGCTGAAATAAACCAAGAGACCCAGTACTTC
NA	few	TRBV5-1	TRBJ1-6	CASSLVSGDNSPLHF	TGCGCCAGCAGCTTGGTTTCAGGGGACAATTCACCCCTCCACTTT
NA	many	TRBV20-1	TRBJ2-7	CSARGGPPPHEQYF	TGCAGTGCTAGAGGTGGCCCCCCACCTCACGAGCAGTACTTC
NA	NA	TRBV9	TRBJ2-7	CASSASPDPYEQYF	TGTGCCAGCAGCGCTTCGCCAGACCCCTACGAGCAGTACTTC
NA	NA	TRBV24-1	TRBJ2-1	CATSGPYSYNEQFF	TGTGCCACCAGTGGGCCGTACTCCTACAATGAGCAGTTCTTC
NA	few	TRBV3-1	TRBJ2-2	CASSFGPSTGELFF	TGTGCCAGCTCCTTCGGGCCGAGCACCGGGGAGCTGTTTTTT
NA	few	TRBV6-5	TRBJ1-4	CASAPSGNNEKLFF	TGTGCCAGCGCTCCGTCGGGGAACAATGAAAAACTGTTTTTT
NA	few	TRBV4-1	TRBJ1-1	CASSQDRTVNTEAFF	TGCGCCAGCAGCCAAGATCGGACGGTAAACACTGAAGCTTTCTTT
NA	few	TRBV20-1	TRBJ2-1	CSAWGSGLSYNEQFF	TGCAGTGCCTGGGGTAGCGGACTATCCTACAATGAGCAGTTCTTC
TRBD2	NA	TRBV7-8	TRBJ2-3	CASSLGRGLAGAVRGTDTQYF	TGTGCCAGCAGCTTAGGCCGGGGACTAGCGGGGGCGGTCCGTGGCACAGATACGCAGTATTTT
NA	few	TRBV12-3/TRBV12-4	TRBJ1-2	CASNRGNWGGYTF	TGTGCCAGCAATCGGGGGAACTGGGGTGGCTACACCTTC
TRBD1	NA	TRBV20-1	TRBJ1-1	CSARPPGQGVNTEAFF	TGCAGTGCTAGGCCCCCGGGACAGGGAGTGAACACTGAAGCTTTCTTT
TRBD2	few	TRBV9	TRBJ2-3	CASSVNPGTSGMDTQYF	TGTGCCAGCAGCGTTAACCCCGGGACTAGCGGGATGGATACGCAGTATTTT